The clone carrying this T cell receptor (beta chain) was recorded at least ten times. Trimming cost V 4 bases and J 5 bases; bases outside gene matches: 1. There are 11 residues in the CDR3. Germline V gives CDR1 GTSNPN, CDR2 SVGIG (reference sequence). HTBI primers from iRepertoire and Arm-PCR of CDR3 regions yielded the TCR beta libraries. TCRdb itself ran the multiplex PCR reads through MiXCR, one entry per CDR3 protein. The sample lists around 460,000 distinct CDR3 sequences, about a fifth occurring once. The entry originates in a study of regulatory T cells in long-lasting Graves disease. Indicated time point: persistent/refractory GD, antithyroid drugs over 5 years with positive TRAb. Extracted RNA from PBMCs served as the source of the TCR library.

The chain links TRBV30 to TRBJ1-2; TRBD1 matches at 7 bases. The sequences come from peripheral blood mononuclear cells (PBMCs), collected when the disease was refractory, from a patient treated with antithyroid drugs. This receptor was taken from a female donor with Graves disease. CDR3 sequence reads: CAWTGGYGYTF. Written as DNA, the CDR3 is TGTGCCTGGACAGGGGGTTATGGCTACACCTTC.